This TCR beta chain is drawn from a study of T cell responses to AZD1222 COVID-19 vaccine. Remarks on this clone: Its antigen is unknown.

Study-level points and caveats: The donors showed a predominance of white British ancestry and of females, with possible underestimation of clonal diversity.

Sequenced by immunoSEQ multiplex PCR; TCRdb stores in-frame clones only, minus some. The sample consists of 90,000 to 120,000 clones, around nine tenths of them appearing once. The sequence was collected from an adult who received the AZD1222 COVID-19 vaccine. Sequences were derived from peripheral blood, sampled 28 days after the second AZD1222 dose.

For the CDR3, the DNA is TGTGCCAGCAGCCGATACAGGGTTGGCTATGGCTACACCTTC. Protein sequence: CASSRYRVGYGYTF. The chain joins TRBV5-8 to TRBJ1-2, with D maybe TRBD1 (6 bases). Germline CDR1 SGHTS, CDR2 YDEGEE. The CDR3 consists of 14 residues. V gave up 4 bases and J gave up 4 bases, with 14 bases separating them.